A single T cell receptor beta chain is shown here with its context. In its sample, this clonotype was seen many times. The clone's antigen remains unknown. Qualities for individual bases were not recorded, and no much larger clone is one base off. The data derive from a study of early T cells in non-severe SARS-CoV-2 infection (dated by TCRdb to the early 2020s). About the study as a whole: Bulk RNA from unsorted whole blood was used for TCR sequencing, so alpha and beta chains could not be paired. Here is what the overall study found, with its caveats: VDJdb matching was skewed toward anti-spike CD8 responses and likely underestimated virus-specific expansions by missing private and CD4 specificities.

CDR1 and CDR2, per the germline V gene (reference sequence), are LNHDA and SQIVND. The CDR3 runs 15 residues from the cysteine to the phenylalanine. Solely the CDR3 DNA is kept, with 45 bases framed from the first base. V gives up 5 bases and J gives up 0 bases, and the segment between their germline ends measures 11 bases. The study was a case-control design nested within a healthcare worker cohort in London, UK, with weekly nasopharyngeal swab PCR tests and blood sampling. Healthcare workers were recruited between 23 and 31 March 2020, during the week of the UK lockdown, and were followed weekly for up to roughly 16 weeks. Receptor libraries were prepared by 5' RACE. Sequencing relied on a NextSeq 500. To correct for sequencing error and PCR bias, the TCR library protocol tagged individual cDNA molecules with unique molecular identifiers. Both TCR alpha and beta chains were sequenced, and tight co-correlation was observed between alpha and beta sequence abundances in each sample. The original methods were these. Decombinator V4 was used to annotate the V gene, J gene and CDR3 of the TCR sequences. Expanded TCRs were defined as changing significantly between any two time points under a Poisson model with p below 0.0001. TCR abundances were normalised to the total number of TCRs sequenced in each sample and reported as counts per million. MAIT TCRs were defined by TRAV1-2 paired with TRAJ12, TRAJ20 or TRAJ33, and iNKT TCRs by TRAV10 paired with TRAJ18. VDJdb, accessed on 1 November 2021, was searched for TCRs annotated for CMV, EBV and SARS-CoV-2, and TCRs annotated for more than one antigen were excluded. The raw public data were reprocessed by TCRdb itself: fastp quality trimming at Q25, MiXCR clonotype calling, in-frame beta chains only. Entries that share a CDR3 protein sequence are merged under the most common genes and DNA. The V and J calls shown here were made by TCRdb, not taken from the authors' results. Recorded for this sample are some 77,000 distinct CDR3 sequences; 9% to 10% of them occurred a single time. Approximately 4.8% of the sample lies in the top ten.

The TCR originated in an adult who was a healthcare worker with PCR-confirmed SARS-CoV-2 infection or an uninfected control (not recorded which). Specimen: whole blood. Rearrangement joined TRBV19 to TRBJ1-5; the D gene cannot be resolved reliably. CDR3 protein: CASSPGQASNQPQHF. The nucleotide sequence is TGTGCCAGTAGTCCCGGGCAGGCTAGCAATCAGCCCCAGCATTTT.